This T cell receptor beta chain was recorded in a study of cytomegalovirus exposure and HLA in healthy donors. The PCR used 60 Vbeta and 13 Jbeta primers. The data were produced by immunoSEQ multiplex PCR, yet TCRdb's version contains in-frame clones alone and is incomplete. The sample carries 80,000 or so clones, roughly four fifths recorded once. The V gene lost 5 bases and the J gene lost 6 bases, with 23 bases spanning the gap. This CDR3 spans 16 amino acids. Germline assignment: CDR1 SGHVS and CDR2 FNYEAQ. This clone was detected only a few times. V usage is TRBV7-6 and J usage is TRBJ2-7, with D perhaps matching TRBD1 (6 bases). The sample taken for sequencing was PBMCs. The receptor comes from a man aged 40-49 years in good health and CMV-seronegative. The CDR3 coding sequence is TGTGCCAGCAGCCAACGAGGTGGACAGACCCAATCCGAGCAGTACTTC. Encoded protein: CASSQRGGQTQSEQYF.